The next 21 T cell receptor beta chains were all read from a single sample in a study of blood T cells in healthy people across ages. Next came a second PCR, run for roughly 7 to 12 cycles, which used a sample-barcoded 5' primer along with a J-beta primer mix. Each CDR3 protein gets one entry after TCRdb re-called the 5' RACE reads with MiXCR. The sample lists some 1,500,000 distinct CDR3 sequences; 35% to 45% were seen once. Input material: blood. These receptors were collected from a woman in her late teens or twenties in good health.

As concerns this clonotype: The germline gene is not matched at one end of the junction; a read error may be the cause. The rearrangement links TRBV19 to TRBJ1-1; a weak D match, TRBD1 (6 bases). Per germline, CDR1 LNHDA and CDR2 SQIVND (reference sequence). This CDR3 spans 14 amino acids. Here the CDR3 reads CASSQGLMNTEDFF. CDR3 bases: TGTGCCAGTAGCCAGGGGCTTATGAACACTGAAGATTTCTTT.

The rearrangement uses TRBV3-1 and TRBJ2-5; D possibly uses TRBD1 or TRBD2 (6 bases each). The CDR3 is 14 amino acids. V lost 2 bases to trimming and J lost 9 bases, with 16 bases between them. Per the germline V gene, CDR1 is LGHDT and CDR2 is YNNKEL (reference sequence). In DNA form, the CDR3 reads TGTGCCAGCAGCCAAAACAGGGCAGGGGAGGCCCAGTACTTC. It codes for CASSQNRAGEAQYF.

A few counts support this clonotype. The genes are TRBV11-2 and TRBJ2-7; D is perhaps TRBD1 (6 bases). The CDR3 covers 12 residues. V was trimmed by 5 bases and J by 6 bases, leaving 11 bases between them. The V gene's germline CDR1 is SGHAT and CDR2 FQNNGV. This chain's CDR3 is CASSKQGIEQYF. DNA for the CDR3: TGTGCCAGCAGCAAACAGGGTATCGAGCAGTACTTC.

V gene TRBV20-1 combines with J gene TRBJ2-4; no clear D. The J call may be in error: the DNA end matches TRBJ2-7 better. The V gene's germline CDR1 is DFQATT and CDR2 SNEGSKA (reference sequence). The CDR3 consists of 13 residues. The CDR3 DNA reads TGCAGTGCTAGAGAATGGGCCACCTACGAGCAGTACTTC. This gives the protein CSAREWATYEQYF.

The chain is built from TRBV29-1 and TRBJ1-1; weak D call: TRBD1 (5 bases). There are 14 residues in the CDR3. V lost 6 bases and J lost 3, with 17 bases in between. Germline assignment: CDR1 SQVTM and CDR2 ANQGSEA. CDR3: CSVEKDTIYTEAFF. The CDR3 DNA reads TGCAGCGTGGAGAAGGACACGATCTACACTGAAGCTTTCTTT.

The chain carries TRBV7-9 and TRBJ1-1; 7 positions agree with TRBD1. The CDR3 has 13 residues. Germline CDR1 SEHNR, CDR2 FQNEAQ (reference sequence). V lost 5 bases and J lost 7; bases outside the gene matches: 7. In DNA, the CDR3 is TGTGCCAGCAGCCCAGGGGGTATGGGTGAAGCTTTCTTT. Translating it yields CASSPGGMGEAFF. The variable domain in full, with the rest retrieved from reference TRBV7-9 and TRBJ1-1, is DTGVSQNPRHKITKRGQNVTFRCDPISEHNRLYWYRQTLGQGPEFLTYFQNEAQLEKSRLLSDRFSAERPKGSFSTLEIQRTEQGDSAMYLCASSPGGMGEAFFGQGTRLTVV.

V gene TRBV30 combines with J gene TRBJ1-2; D remains ambiguous. The CDR3 covers 12 residues. Trimming shortened V by 5 bases and J by 4 bases, and 11 bases separated the two germline ends. Germline V lookup: CDR1 GTSNPN, CDR2 SVGIG (reference sequence). CDR3 nucleotide sequence: TGTGCCTGGGACTTAGGACCCTATGGCTACACCTTC. This encodes CAWDLGPYGYTF.

This clonotype has a handful of counts. The genes are TRBV10-3 and TRBJ1-1; 9 nucleotides align to TRBD1. Germline CDR1 and CDR2: ENHRY and SYGVKD. The CDR3 runs 15 residues. The ends lost 0 bases at V and 4 bases at J; junction bases unmatched: 3. In DNA form, the CDR3 reads TGTGCCATCAGTGAGTCGGACAGGGGACCCACTGAAGCTTTCTTT. As protein: CAISESDRGPTEAFF.

There are many counts of this clonotype. The CDR3 nucleotides are TGTGCCAGCAGTCCAGGGACAGGGGGTTACAATGAGCAGTTCTTC. It codes for CASSPGTGGYNEQFF. This chain joins TRBV27 and TRBJ2-1; 11 bases map to TRBD1. Germline assignment: CDR1 MNHEY and CDR2 SMNVEV (reference sequence). The CDR3 runs to 15 residues. Trimming removed 5 bases from V and 4 bases from J; junction bases left unmatched: 4.

The chain combines TRBV4-2 with TRBJ2-7; TRBD2 agrees at 10 bases. J gave up 3 bases and V 0 bases, and 5 bases lay outside the gene matches. CDR3 length: 16 residues. Germline-derived CDR1 and CDR2 are LGHNA and YNFKEQ. The CDR3 is CASSQDSPSGGYEQYF. The CDR3 DNA sequence: TGTGCCAGCAGCCAAGATAGTCCTAGCGGGGGCTACGAGCAGTACTTC.

The chain recombines TRBV29-1 with TRBJ1-1, with D perhaps TRBD1 (5 bases). Between the trimmed V and J ends, which lost 7 bases and 1 base, there was a span of 13 bases. Germline V gene lookup returns CDR1 SQVTM and CDR2 ANQGSEA. The CDR3 has 13 amino acids. The CDR3 region has the DNA TGCAGCGGGCGCCTCCAGGGGAACACTGAAGCTTTCTTT. The encoded protein is CSGRLQGNTEAFF.

This clonotype showed up many times. The V and J genes are TRBV5-1 and TRBJ2-5; tentatively, D is TRBD1 or TRBD2 (5 bases each). The CDR3 extends over 13 amino acids. Trimming took 1 base from V and 4 from J, leaving 8 bases between them. Looked up from germline, CDR1 is SGHRS and CDR2 is YFSETQ. Written as DNA, the CDR3 is TGCGCCAGCAGCTTGCCAGGGAGAGAGACCCAGTACTTC. It codes for CASSLPGRETQYF.

This clonotype was seen more than once but under ten times. The chain carries TRBV20-1 and TRBJ2-4, with D perhaps TRBD1 (5 bases). CDR1 is DFQATT, CDR2 SNEGSKA, per germline (reference sequence). The CDR3 loop spans 15 amino acids. Trimming took 6 bases from V and 9 from J, leaving 24 bases between them. CDR3 region: CSAPRSGSPFAIQYF. The CDR3 bases are TGCAGTGCCCCTCGTTCAGGGTCCCCCTTCGCCATTCAGTACTTC.

This clonotype has more than one count but fewer than ten. This chain links TRBV7-2 with TRBJ2-1; D may match TRBD1 or TRBD2 (5 bases each). This CDR3 has 18 amino acids. The germline V and J ends were trimmed by 2 bases and 0 bases, with 17 bases remaining between them. Per the germline V gene, CDR1 is SGHTA and CDR2 is FQGNSA. The chain's CDR3 is CASSLYPSGTVSYNEQFF. The CDR3 bases are TGTGCCAGCAGCTTATATCCTTCCGGGACCGTCTCCTACAATGAGCAGTTCTTC.

J is TRBJ2-5 and V is TRBV12-3 or TRBV12-4; 8 nucleotides align to TRBD2. V shed 1 base, J shed 11 bases, and the junction held 18 bases outside the gene matches. This CDR3 has 17 amino acids. The CDR3 nucleotides are TGTGCCAGCAGTTTAGAACCGAGCGGGAGCTTTAGTAATGAGCAGTACTTC. The encoded protein is CASSLEPSGSFSNEQYF.

V and J are TRBV28 and TRBJ1-2; D possibly corresponds to TRBD1 (5 bases). Germline assignment: CDR1 MDHEN and CDR2 SYDVKM. The CDR3 totals 15 residues. The V end was cut by 5 bases, the J end by 4 bases, with 17 bases between. CDR3 sequence reads: CASSLPTDPAYGYTF. The CDR3 DNA reads as TGTGCCAGCAGTCTCCCGACAGATCCAGCCTATGGCTACACCTTC.

The V gene is TRBV25-1, the J gene TRBJ1-2, with TRBD1 matching 9 bases. CDR3 length: 18 residues. After removal of 4 bases from V and 2 bases from J, the junction contained 14 bases not matched to a gene. Germline V gives CDR1 MGHDK, CDR2 SYGVNS. CDR3 in amino acids: CASSVPSGDRDTNYGYTF. CDR3 coding DNA: TGTGCCAGCAGTGTCCCCTCCGGGGACAGGGACACAAACTATGGCTACACCTTC.

This clonotype was found many times. The J gene is TRBJ2-1, the V gene TRBV12-3 or TRBV12-4, with 11 bases lining up with TRBD2. The CDR3 is made up of 15 amino acids. The V and J ends lost 1 base and 8 bases, in that order; junction bases with no gene match: 4. The DNA of the CDR3 is TGTGCCAGCAGTTTAGAGGGACTAGCGGTCGATGAGCAGTTCTTC. Protein product: CASSLEGLAVDEQFF.

CDR3 coding DNA: TGCGCCAGCAGCCAAGTAGGGACTTGGGACACTGAAGCTTTCTTT. This translates into CASSQVGTWDTEAFF. The V and J genes are TRBV4-3 and TRBJ1-1, with D possibly matching TRBD1 (5 bases). V dropped 1 base and J dropped 3 bases, with 12 bases sitting between them. Germline CDR1 LGHNA, CDR2 YSLEER. The CDR3 runs to 15 residues.

Regarding this clonotype: The junction and the germline gene differ at one end; a read error may be behind it. This chain connects TRBV7-9 to TRBJ1-1; unclear D gene. Germline V gives CDR1 SEHNR, CDR2 FQNEAQ (reference sequence). This CDR3 spans 12 amino acids. CDR3 protein: CASISVNAEAFF. CDR3 nucleotide sequence: TGTGCCAGCATCTCGGTGAACGCTGAAGCTTTCTTT.

This chain uses TRBV11-2 with TRBJ2-3, with 13 bases matching TRBD2. The CDR3 extends over 18 amino acids. Germline V lookup: CDR1 SGHAT, CDR2 FQNNGV. After removal of 3 bases from V and 4 bases from J, the junction contained 10 bases not matched to a gene. The CDR3 DNA follows: TGTGCCAGCAGCTTCCCCATTGGACTAGCGGGAGTTGCAGATACGCAGTATTTT. Its translation: CASSFPIGLAGVADTQYF.